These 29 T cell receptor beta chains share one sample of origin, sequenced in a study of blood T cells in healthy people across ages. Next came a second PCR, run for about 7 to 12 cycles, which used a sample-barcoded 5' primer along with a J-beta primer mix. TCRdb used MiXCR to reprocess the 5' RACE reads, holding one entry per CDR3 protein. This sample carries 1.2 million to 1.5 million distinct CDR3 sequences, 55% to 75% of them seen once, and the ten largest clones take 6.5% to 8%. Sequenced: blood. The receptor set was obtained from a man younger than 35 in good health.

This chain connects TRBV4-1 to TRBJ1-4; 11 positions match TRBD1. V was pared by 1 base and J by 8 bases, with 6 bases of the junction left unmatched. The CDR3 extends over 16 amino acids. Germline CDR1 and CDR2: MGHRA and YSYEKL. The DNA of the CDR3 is TGCGCCAGCAGCCAAGGGACAGGGGGCTCGGGGGAAAAACTGTTTTTT. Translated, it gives CASSQGTGGSGEKLFF.

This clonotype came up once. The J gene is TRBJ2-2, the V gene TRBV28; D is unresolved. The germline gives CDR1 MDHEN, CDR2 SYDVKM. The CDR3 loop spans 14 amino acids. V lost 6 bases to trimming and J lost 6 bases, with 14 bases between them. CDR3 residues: CASSPPSRPGELFF. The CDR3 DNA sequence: TGTGCCAGCAGCCCCCCTTCCCGGCCCGGGGAGCTGTTTTTT.

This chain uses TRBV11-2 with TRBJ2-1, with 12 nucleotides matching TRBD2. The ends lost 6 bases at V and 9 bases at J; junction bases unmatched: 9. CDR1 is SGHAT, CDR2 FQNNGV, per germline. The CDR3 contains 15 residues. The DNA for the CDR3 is TGTGCCAGCAGGGCTTCTAGCGGGAGGGTTAGTGAGCAGTTCTTC. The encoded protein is CASRASSGRVSEQFF.

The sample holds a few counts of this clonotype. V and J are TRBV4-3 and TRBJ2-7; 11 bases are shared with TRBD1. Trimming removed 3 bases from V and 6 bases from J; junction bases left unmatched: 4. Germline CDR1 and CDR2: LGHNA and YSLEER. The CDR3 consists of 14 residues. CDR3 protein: CASSHGTGGLEQYF. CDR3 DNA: TGCGCCAGCAGCCACGGGACAGGGGGGCTCGAGCAGTACTTC.

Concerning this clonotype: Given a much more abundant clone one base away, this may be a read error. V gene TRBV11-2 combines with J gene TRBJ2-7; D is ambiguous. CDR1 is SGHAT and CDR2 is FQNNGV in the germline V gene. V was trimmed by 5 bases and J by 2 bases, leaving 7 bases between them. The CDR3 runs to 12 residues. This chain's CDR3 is CASSQIAYEQYF. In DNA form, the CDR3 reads TGTGCCAGCAGCCAAATCGCCTACGAGCAGTACTTC.

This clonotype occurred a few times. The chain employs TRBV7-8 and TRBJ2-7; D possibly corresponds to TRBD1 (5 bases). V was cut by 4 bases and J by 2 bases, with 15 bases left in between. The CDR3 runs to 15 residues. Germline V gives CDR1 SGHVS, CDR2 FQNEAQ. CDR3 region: CASSSLDIQPYEQYF. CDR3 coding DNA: TGTGCCAGCAGCTCCCTGGACATTCAACCCTACGAGCAGTACTTC.

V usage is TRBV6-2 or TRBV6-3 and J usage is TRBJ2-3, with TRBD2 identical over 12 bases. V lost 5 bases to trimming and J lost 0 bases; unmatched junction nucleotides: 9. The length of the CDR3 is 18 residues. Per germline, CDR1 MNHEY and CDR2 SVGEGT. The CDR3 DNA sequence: TGTGCCAGCAGTACCCCTAGCGGGAGGGCCGTTAGCACAGATACGCAGTATTTT. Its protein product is CASSTPSGRAVSTDTQYF.

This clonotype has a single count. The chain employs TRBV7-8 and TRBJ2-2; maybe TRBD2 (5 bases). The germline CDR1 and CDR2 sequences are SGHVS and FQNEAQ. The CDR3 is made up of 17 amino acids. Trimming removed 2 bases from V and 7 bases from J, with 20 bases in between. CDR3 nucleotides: TGTGCCAGCAGCTTAAGCGCCGCCATGAGGGTCATCGGGGAGCTGTTTTTT. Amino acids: CASSLSAAMRVIGELFF.

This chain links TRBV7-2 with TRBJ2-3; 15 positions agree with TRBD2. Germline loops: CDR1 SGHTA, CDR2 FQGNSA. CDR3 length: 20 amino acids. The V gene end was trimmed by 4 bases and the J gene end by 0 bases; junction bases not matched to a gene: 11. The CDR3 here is CASSWGLAGGLRFSTDTQYF. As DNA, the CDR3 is TGTGCCAGCAGCTGGGGACTAGCGGGAGGCCTCCGTTTTAGCACAGATACGCAGTATTTT. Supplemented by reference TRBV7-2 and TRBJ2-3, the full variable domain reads GAGVSQSPSNKVTEKGKDVELRCDPISGHTALYWYRQSLGQGLEFLIYFQGNSAPDKSGLPSDRFSAERTGGSVSTLTIQRTQQEDSAVYLCASSWGLAGGLRFSTDTQYFGPGTRLTVL.

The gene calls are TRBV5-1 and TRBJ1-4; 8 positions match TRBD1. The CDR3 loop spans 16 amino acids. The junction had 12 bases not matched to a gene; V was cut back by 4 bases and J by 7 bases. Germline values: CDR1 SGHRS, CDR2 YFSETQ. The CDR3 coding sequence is TGCGCCAGCAGCCCGGACAGGGTAATCGGAAGTGAAAAACTGTTTTTT. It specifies CASSPDRVIGSEKLFF.

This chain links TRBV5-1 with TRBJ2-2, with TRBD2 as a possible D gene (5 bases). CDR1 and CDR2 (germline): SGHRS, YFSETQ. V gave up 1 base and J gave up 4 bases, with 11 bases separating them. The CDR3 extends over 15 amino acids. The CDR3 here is CASSLFQAGTGELFF. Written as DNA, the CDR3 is TGCGCCAGCAGCTTGTTCCAGGCGGGCACCGGGGAGCTGTTTTTT.

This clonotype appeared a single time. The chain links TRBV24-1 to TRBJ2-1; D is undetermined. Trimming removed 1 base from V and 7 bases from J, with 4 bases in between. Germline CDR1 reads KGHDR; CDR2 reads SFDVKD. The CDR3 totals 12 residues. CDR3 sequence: CATSDFGNEQFF. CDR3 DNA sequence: TGTGCCACCAGTGATTTCGGGAATGAGCAGTTCTTC.

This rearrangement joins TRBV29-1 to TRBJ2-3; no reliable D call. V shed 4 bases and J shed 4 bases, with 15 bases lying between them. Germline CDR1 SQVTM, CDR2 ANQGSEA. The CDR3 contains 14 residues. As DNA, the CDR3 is TGCAGCGTTGGGCCAATGCAGATCGCAGATACGCAGTATTTT. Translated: CSVGPMQIADTQYF.

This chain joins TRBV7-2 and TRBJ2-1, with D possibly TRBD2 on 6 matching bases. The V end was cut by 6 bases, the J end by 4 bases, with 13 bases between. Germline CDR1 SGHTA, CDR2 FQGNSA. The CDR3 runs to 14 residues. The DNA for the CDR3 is TGTGCCAGCAGTAGACTAGTGGATTACAATGAGCAGTTCTTC. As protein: CASSRLVDYNEQFF.

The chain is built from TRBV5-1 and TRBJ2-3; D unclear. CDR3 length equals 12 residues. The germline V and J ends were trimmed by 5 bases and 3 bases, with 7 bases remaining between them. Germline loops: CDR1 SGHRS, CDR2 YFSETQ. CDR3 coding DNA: TGCGCCAGCAGTGGCCAGACAGATACGCAGTATTTT. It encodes CASSGQTDTQYF.

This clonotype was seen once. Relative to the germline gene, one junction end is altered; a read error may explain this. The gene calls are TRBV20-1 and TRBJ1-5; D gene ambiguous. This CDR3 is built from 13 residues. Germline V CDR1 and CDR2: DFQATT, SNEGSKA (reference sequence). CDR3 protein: CSVRDTVLGPQHF. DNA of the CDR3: TGCAGTGTTAGAGATACAGTGCTGGGGCCCCAGCATTTT.

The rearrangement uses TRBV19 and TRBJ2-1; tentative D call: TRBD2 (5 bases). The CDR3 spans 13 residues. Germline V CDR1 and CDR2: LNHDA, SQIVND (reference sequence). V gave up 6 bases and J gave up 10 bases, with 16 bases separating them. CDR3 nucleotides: TGTGCCAGTAGCGGGATTACAATGGGGGAGCAGTTCTTC. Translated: CASSGITMGEQFF.

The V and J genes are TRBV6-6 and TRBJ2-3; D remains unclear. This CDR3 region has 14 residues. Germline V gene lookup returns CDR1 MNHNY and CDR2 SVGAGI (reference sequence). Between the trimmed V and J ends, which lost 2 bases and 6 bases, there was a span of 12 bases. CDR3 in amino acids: CASSYPNRTDTQYF. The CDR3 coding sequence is TGTGCCAGCAGTTACCCGAACCGTACGGATACGCAGTATTTT.

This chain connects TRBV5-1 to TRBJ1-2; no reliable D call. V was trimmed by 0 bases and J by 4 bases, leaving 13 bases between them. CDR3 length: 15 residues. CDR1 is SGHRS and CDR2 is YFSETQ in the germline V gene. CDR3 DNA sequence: TGCGCCAGCAGCTTGGCCGTTGGGCTGATCTATGGCTACACCTTC. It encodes CASSLAVGLIYGYTF. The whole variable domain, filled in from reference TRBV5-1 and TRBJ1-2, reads KAGVTQTPRYLIKTRGQQVTLSCSPISGHRSVSWYQQTPGQGLQFLFEYFSETQRNKGNFPGRFSGRQFSNSRSEMNVSTLELGDSALYLCASSLAVGLIYGYTFGSGTRLTVV.

CDR3: CASSYEQGFNEKLFF. CDR3 in DNA: TGTGCCAGCAGTTACGAACAGGGATTTAATGAAAAACTGTTTTTT. The J gene is TRBJ1-4, the V gene TRBV28, with D possibly matching TRBD1 (6 bases). The CDR3 covers 15 residues. Trimming took off 4 bases at V and 4 bases at J, with 13 bases between the two ends. Per germline, CDR1 MDHEN and CDR2 SYDVKM. Together with reference TRBV28 and TRBJ1-4, the CDR3 gives the full variable domain: DVKVTQSSRYLVKRTGEKVFLECVQDMDHENMFWYRQDPGLGLRLIYFSYDVKMKEKGDIPEGYSVSREKKERFSLILESASTNQTSMYLCASSYEQGFNEKLFFGSGTQLSVL.

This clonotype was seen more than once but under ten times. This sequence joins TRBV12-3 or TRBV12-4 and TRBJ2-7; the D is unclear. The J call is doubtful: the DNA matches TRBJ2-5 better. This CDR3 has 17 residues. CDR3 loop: CASTLTPRTDDSGTQYF. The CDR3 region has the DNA TGTGCCAGCACGTTAACCCCCCGAACAGACGATTCTGGGACCCAGTACTTC.

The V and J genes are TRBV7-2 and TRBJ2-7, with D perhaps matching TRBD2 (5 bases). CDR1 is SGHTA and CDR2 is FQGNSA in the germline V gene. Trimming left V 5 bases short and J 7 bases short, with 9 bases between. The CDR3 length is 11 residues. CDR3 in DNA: TGTGCCAGCAGCACAAGGGAGGAGCAGTACTTC. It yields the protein CASSTREEQYF.

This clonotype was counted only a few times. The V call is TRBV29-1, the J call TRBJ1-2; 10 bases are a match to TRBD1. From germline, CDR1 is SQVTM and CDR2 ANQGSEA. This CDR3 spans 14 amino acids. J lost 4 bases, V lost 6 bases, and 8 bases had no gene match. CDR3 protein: CSVGEGQGSYGYTF. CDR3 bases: TGCAGCGTCGGCGAGGGACAGGGGAGCTATGGCTACACCTTC.

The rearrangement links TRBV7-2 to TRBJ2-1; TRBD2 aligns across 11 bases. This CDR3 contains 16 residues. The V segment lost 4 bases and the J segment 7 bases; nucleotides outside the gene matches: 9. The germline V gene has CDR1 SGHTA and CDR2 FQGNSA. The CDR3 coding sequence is TGTGCCAGCAGCTCTAAGACTAGCGGGAAGTGGAATGAGCAGTTCTTC. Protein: CASSSKTSGKWNEQFF.

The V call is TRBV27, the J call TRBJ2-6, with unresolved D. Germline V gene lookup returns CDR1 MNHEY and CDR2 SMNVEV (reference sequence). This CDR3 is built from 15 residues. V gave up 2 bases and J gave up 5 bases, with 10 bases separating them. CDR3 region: CASSLTASRANVLTF. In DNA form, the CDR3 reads TGTGCCAGCAGTTTAACGGCCTCACGGGCCAACGTCCTGACTTTC.

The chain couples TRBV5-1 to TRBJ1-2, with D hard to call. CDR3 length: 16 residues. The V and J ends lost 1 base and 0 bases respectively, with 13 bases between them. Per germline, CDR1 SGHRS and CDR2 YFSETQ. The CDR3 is CASSLHADGTNYGYTF. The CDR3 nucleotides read TGCGCCAGCAGCTTGCACGCGGATGGAACTAACTATGGCTACACCTTC.

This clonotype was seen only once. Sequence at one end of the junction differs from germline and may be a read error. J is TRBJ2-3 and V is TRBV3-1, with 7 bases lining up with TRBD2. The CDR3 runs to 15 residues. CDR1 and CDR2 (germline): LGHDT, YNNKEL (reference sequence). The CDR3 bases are TGTGCCAGCAGCCGAGGGACTAAATTCACAGAGACGCAGTATTTT. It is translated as CASSRGTKFTETQYF.

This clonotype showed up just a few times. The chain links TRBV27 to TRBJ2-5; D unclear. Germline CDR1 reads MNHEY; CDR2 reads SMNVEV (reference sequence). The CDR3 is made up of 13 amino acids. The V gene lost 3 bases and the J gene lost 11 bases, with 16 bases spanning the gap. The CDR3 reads CASSFGSSQEQYF. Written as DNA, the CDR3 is TGTGCCAGCAGTTTTGGTAGCAGCCAAGAGCAGTACTTC.

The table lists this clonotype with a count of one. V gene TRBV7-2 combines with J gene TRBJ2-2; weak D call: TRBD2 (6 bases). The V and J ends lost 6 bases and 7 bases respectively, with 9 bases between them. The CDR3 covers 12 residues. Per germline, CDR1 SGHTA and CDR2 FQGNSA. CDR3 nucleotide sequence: TGTGCCAGCAGAGGGCGGGGCGGGGAGCTGTTTTTT. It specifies CASRGRGGELFF.